This T cell receptor (beta chain) emerged from a study of T cell responses to AZD1222 COVID-19 vaccine. Study information: The study pooled second doses at about 4 or about 12 weeks.

Some clones are missing from TCRdb's copy, which holds only in-frame ones; the method was immunoSEQ multiplex PCR. The repertoire holds around 90,000 clones, with around nine tenths as singletons. This CDR3 comprises 17 residues. The V gene's germline CDR1 is SGHDT and CDR2 YYEEEE. The V end was cut by 1 base, the J end by 2 bases, with 16 bases between. For this clone: What it binds is not known.

Findings and limits, study-wide: Following two doses of AZD1222, Spike-specific TCR breadth and depth rose. Most donors were white British and more were female, and clonal diversity was possibly underestimated.

This rearrangement joins TRBV5-6 to TRBJ1-5; D may be TRBD1 (5 bases). The receptor was isolated from an adult in good health. Source: peripheral blood, taken on day 0 of AZD1222 vaccination. The CDR3 here is CASSLMGPSFGNQPQHF. In DNA form, the CDR3 reads TGTGCCAGCAGCTTGATGGGACCGTCATTTGGCAATCAGCCCCAGCATTTT. Variable domain in full (rest from reference TRBV5-6 and TRBJ1-5): DAGVTQSPTHLIKTRGQQVTLRCSPKSGHDTVSWYQQALGQGPQFIFQYYEEEERQRGNFPDRFSGHQFPNYSSELNVNALLLGDSALYLCASSLMGPSFGNQPQHFGDGTRLSIL.